This TCR beta chain was observed in a study of T cells in localized non-small cell lung cancer (dated by TCRdb to between 2020 and 2021). For context, the study as a whole: T cell repertoires of a few hundred early-stage NSCLC patients were analyzed, with tumors being compared against uninvolved tumor-adjacent lungs. The cohort comprised approximately 240 treatment-naïve NSCLC patients with resected, localized lung tumors. The mean age of the NSCLC patients was just over 65 years, with 130 or so men and around 100 women.

At diagnosis, peripheral blood, uninvolved tumor-adjacent lung and tumor were collected and stored as a combination of fresh-frozen and FFPE material. Blood samples were analyzed as peripheral blood mononuclear cells for TCR repertoire profiling. With regard to this clone: Its antigen has not been determined. Per-nucleotide qualities are absent, and no much larger clonotype sits a single base away.

The trim is 6 bases for V and 6 bases for J, with a gap of 8 bases between the germline ends. CDR1 and CDR2 were assigned from the germline V gene as MNHEY and SVGAGI. Its CDR3 holds 11 amino acids, cysteine through phenylalanine. The CDR3 DNA has 33 bases and is translated from base 1. The immunoSEQ Assay was used to sequence TCR beta CDR3 regions from DNA. From the authors' description of their analysis: To compute T cell density, TCR beta template counts were normalized to usable DNA, which was estimated by amplifying housekeeping genes. The preseqR package was used to estimate richness by extrapolating to 400,000 templates for PBMC samples and to 120,000 templates for tissue samples. Clonality was defined by subtracting Pielou's evenness from one. Differential abundance testing on productive amino-acid clonotypes, with a minimum total count of 5 and an alpha of 0.1, was used to identify tissue-enriched TCRs. The Jaccard Index and the Morisita Overlap Index were used to measure how much the repertoires overlapped between compartments. TCR beta CDR3s were clustered by GLIPH together with public tetramer-defined viral CDR3s, and at least three viral sequences plus V-gene enrichment were required for viral motifs. In TCRdb, the immuneACCESS table is reduced to in-frame sequences with V and J assigned. These tables do not hold every clone; where another copy was compared, an unresolved V gene accounts for under half, and the others remain unexplained. The DNA gave D and trimming, while V, J and clone size come from that table. The sample contains approximately 26,000 clones, approximately 78% of them found a single time. The ten biggest clones cover roughly 4% of the sample.

On the study overall, not on this receptor specifically: A median of around 57 of the top 100 tumor clones turned up in the paired uninvolved adjacent lung, and roughly 28 of those clones also ranked among the top 100 of that same adjacent lung. Multi-region tumor sequencing was not performed, so intratumor heterogeneity could not be excluded. Higher blood T cell density associated with longer overall survival, while higher adjacent-lung clonality associated with shorter survival. Because the study design was exploratory, TCR variables were selected using unadjusted p-values without false-discovery rate correction. Uninvolved tumor-adjacent lung showed the highest T cell clonality, higher than tumor, which suggests more focused antigenic responses in the uninvolved tumor-adjacent lung.

The sequenced sample was peripheral blood, obtained before any cancer treatment. This TCR came from a woman between 35 and 70 years old with stage I lung adenocarcinoma. This chain is built from TRBV6-5 and TRBJ1-1; the D region possibly corresponds to TRBD1 (6 bases align). CDR3 loop: CASRKGAEAFF. The nucleotides read TGTGCCAGCAGGAAGGGGGCTGAAGCTTTCTTT.